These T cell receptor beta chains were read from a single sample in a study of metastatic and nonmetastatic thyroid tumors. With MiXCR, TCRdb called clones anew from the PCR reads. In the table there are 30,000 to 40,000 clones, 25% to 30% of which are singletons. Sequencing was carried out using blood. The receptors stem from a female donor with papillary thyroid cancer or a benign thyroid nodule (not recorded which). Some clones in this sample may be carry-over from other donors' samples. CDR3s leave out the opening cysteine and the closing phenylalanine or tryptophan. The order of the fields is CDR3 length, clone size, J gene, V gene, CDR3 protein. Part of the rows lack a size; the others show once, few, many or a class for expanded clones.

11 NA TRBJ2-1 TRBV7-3 ASNSRPTDEQF
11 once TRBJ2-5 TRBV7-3 ASSLTEKETQY
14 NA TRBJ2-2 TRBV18 ASSQQSNANTGELF
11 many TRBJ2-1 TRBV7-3 ASSLGRGDEQF
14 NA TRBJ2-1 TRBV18 ASSPGSPRGYNEQF
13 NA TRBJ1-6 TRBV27 ASSLLSRDNSPLH
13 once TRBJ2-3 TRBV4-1 ASSQYPAGSTTQY
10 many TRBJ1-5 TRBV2 ASSDLGQPQH
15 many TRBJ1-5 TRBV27 ASSTKIWGRRHQPQH
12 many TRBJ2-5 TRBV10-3 ATQLTGDQETQY
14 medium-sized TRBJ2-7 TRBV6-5 ASSYSTQGGVDEQY
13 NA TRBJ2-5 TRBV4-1 ASSSQPGDVKTQY